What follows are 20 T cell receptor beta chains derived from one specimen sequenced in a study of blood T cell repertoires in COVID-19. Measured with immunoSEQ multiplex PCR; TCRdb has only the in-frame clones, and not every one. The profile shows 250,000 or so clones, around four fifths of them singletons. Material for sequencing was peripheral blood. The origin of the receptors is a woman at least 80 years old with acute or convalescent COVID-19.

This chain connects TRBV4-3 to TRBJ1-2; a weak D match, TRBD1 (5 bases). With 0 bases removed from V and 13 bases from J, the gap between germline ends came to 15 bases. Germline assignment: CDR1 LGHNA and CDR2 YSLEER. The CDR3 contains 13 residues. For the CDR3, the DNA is TGCGCCAGCAGCCAAGAGCGGGAGGGGCGGCCCACCTTC. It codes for CASSQEREGRPTF.

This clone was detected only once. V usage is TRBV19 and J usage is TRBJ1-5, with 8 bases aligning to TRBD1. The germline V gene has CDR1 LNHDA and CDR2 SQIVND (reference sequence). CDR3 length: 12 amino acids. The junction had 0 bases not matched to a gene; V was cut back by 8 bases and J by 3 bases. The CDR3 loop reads CASQGANQPQHF. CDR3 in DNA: TGTGCCAGTCAGGGGGCCAATCAGCCCCAGCATTTT.

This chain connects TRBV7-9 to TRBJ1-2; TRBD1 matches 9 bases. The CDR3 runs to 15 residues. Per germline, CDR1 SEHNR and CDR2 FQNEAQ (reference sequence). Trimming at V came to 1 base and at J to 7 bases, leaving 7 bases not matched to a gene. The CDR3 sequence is CASSLGGDREGGYTF. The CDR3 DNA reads TGTGCCAGCAGCTTAGGAGGGGACAGGGAAGGTGGCTACACCTTC.

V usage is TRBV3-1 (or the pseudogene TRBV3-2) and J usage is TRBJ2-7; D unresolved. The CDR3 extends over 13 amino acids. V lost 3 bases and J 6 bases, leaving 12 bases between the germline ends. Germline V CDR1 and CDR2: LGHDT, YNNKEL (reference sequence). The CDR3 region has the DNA TGTGCCAGCAGCCACGTGGTGCAGCGCGAGCAGTACTTC. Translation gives CASSHVVQREQYF.

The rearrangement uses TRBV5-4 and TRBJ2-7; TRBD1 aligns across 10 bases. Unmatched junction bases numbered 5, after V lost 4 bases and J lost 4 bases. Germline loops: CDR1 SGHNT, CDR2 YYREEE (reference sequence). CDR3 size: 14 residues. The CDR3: CASSPWDRGYEQYF. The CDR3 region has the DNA TGTGCCAGCAGCCCCTGGGACAGGGGTTACGAGCAGTACTTC.

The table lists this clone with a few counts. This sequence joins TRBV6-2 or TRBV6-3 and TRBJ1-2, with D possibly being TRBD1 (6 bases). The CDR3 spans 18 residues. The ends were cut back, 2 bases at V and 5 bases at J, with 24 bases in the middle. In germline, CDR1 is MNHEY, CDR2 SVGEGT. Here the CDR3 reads CASSYRVTRTAEEYGYTF. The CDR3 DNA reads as TGTGCCAGCAGTTACCGAGTAACTCGGACAGCTGAAGAATATGGCTACACCTTC.

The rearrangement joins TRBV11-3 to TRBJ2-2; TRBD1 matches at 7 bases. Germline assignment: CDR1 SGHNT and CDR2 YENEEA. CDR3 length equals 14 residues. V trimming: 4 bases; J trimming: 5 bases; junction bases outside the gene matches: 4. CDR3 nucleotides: TGTGCCAGCAGCTGGACAGGACAGACCGGGGAGCTGTTTTTT. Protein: CASSWTGQTGELFF.

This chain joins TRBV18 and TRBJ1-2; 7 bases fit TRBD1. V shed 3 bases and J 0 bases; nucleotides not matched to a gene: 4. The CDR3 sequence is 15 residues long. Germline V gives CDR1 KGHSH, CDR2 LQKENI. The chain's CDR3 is CASSPEGATNYGYTF. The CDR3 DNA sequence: TGTGCCAGCTCACCTGAGGGGGCTACTAACTATGGCTACACCTTC.

CDR3 amino acids: CASSLQQGITDTQYF. The CDR3 coding sequence is TGTGCCAGCAGCTTACAACAGGGAATCACAGATACGCAGTATTTT. The chain has TRBV7-2 and TRBJ2-3, with a weak D call TRBD1 (6 bases). The CDR3 length is 15 residues. V lost 2 bases and J lost 2, with 11 bases in between. CDR1 SGHTA and CDR2 FQGNSA come from the germline V gene.

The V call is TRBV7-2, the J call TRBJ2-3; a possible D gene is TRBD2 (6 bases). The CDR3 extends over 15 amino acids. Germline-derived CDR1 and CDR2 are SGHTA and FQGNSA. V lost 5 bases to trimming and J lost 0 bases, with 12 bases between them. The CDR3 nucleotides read TGTGCCAGCAGCAGTAGCGGCACTAGCACAGATACGCAGTATTTT. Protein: CASSSSGTSTDTQYF.

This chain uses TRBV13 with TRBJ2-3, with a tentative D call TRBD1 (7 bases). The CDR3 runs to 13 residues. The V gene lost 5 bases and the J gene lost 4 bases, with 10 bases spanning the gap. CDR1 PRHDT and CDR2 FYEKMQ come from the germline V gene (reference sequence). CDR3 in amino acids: CASSLRGADTQYF. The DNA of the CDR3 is TGTGCCAGCAGCCTCAGGGGGGCAGATACGCAGTATTTT.

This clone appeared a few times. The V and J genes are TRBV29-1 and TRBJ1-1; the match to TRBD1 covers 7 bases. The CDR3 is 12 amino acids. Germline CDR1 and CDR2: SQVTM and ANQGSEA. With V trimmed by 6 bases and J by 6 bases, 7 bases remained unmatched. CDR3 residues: CSVDYQGAEAFF. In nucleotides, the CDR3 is TGCAGCGTAGATTATCAGGGGGCTGAAGCTTTCTTT.

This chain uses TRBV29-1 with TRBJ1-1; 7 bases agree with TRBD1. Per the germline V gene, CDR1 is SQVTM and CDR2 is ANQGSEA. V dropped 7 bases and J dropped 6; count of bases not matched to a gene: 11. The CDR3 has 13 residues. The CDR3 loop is CSARDSGGSEAFF. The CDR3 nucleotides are TGCAGCGCCCGGGACAGTGGGGGCTCTGAAGCTTTCTTT.

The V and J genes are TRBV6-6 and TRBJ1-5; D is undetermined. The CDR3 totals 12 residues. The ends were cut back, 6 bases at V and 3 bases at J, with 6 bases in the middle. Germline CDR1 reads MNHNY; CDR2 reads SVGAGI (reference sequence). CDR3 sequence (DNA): TGTGCCAGCAGGTCCAACAATCAGCCCCAGCATTTT. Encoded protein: CASRSNNQPQHF.

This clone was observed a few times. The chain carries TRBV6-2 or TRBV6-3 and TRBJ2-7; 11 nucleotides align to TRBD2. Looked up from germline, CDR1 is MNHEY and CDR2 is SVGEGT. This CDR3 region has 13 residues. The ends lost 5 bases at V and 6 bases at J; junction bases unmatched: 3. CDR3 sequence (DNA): TGTGCCAGCAGTCTGACTAGCGGGATCGAGCAGTACTTC. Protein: CASSLTSGIEQYF.

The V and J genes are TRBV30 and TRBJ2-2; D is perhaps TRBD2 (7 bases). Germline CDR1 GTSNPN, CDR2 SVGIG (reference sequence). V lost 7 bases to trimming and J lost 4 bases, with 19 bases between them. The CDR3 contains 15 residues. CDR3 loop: CASLSTGRATGELFF. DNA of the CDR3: TGTGCCTCCTTATCTACAGGGAGGGCCACCGGGGAGCTGTTTTTT.

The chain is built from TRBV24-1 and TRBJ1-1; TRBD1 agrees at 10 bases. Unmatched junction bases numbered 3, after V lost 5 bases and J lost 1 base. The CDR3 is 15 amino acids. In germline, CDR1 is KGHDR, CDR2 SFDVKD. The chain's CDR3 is CATSAGTGANTEAFF. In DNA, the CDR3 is TGTGCCACCAGTGCGGGGACAGGGGCGAACACTGAAGCTTTCTTT.

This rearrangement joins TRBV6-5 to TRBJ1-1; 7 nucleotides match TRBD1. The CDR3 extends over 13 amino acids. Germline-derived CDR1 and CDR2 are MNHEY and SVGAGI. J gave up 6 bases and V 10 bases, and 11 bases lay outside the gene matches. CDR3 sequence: CAIWSGGSAEAFF. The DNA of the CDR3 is TGTGCCATTTGGTCAGGGGGATCGGCTGAAGCTTTCTTT.

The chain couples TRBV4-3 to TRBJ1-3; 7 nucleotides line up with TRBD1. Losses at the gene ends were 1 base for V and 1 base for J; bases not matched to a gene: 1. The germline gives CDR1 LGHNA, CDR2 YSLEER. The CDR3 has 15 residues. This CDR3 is CASSQVDRSGNTIYF. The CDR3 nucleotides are TGCGCCAGCAGCCAAGTGGACAGGTCTGGAAACACCATATATTTT.

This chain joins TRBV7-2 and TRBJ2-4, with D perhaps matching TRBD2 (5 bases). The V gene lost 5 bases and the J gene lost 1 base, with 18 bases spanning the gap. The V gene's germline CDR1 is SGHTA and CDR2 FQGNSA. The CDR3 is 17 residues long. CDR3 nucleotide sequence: TGTGCCAGCAGCCTAGAAAGGCTAGCTACGGCCAAAAACATTCAGTACTTC. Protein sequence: CASSLERLATAKNIQYF.